A single sample is the source of the 10 T cell receptor beta chains below, sequenced in a study of T-cell reconstitution after alpha-beta-depleted transplantation in children. The authors prepared the TCRbeta library with unique molecular identifiers. MiXCR, run by TCRdb on the PCR reads, gives a single entry per CDR3 protein. The sample carries about 980,000 distinct CDR3 sequences, roughly 29% recorded once. Sequencing was performed on PBMCs, mostly from graft donor cells, taken 360 days after TCRalphabeta/CD19-depleted stem cell transplant. These receptors were obtained from a boy younger than two who had a stem cell transplant for SCID, so the T cells may come from the graft donor.

This chain uses TRBV5-1 with TRBJ2-7; D uncertain. Deletions cut 5 bases from V and 4 bases from J, with 16 bases between. The CDR3 consists of 14 residues. In germline, CDR1 is SGHRS, CDR2 YFSETQ. The CDR3, as DNA: TGCGCCAGCAGTAGCAGTCTAAGGGTATACGAGCAGTACTTC. This translates into CASSSSLRVYEQYF.

This clonotype was recorded only once. The chain couples TRBV12-3 or TRBV12-4 to TRBJ1-2, with TRBD1 as a possible D gene (5 bases). V dropped 3 bases and J dropped 7 bases, with 12 bases sitting between them. The CDR3 extends over 13 amino acids. The CDR3, as DNA: TGTGCCAGCAGTTTGGGGCAGTTCTTTGGCTACACCTTC. Its protein product is CASSLGQFFGYTF.

This clonotype was detected only a few times. The chain combines TRBV5-1 with TRBJ2-5; weak D call: TRBD1 (5 bases). Trimming shortened V by 0 bases and J by 1 base, and 13 bases separated the two germline ends. This CDR3 is built from 16 residues. Per germline, CDR1 SGHRS and CDR2 YFSETQ. CDR3 coding DNA: TGCGCCAGCAGCTTGGTATTCCCAGGGCTCCAAGAGACCCAGTACTTC. Translating gives CASSLVFPGLQETQYF.

The chain is built from TRBV20-1 and TRBJ1-1, with D unclear. The germline V gene has CDR1 DFQATT and CDR2 SNEGSKA (reference sequence). CDR3 length: 12 residues. Trimming took 3 bases from V and 6 from J, leaving 11 bases between them. CDR3 amino acids: CSARLMRPEAFF. CDR3 coding DNA: TGCAGTGCTAGGTTAATGAGGCCTGAAGCTTTCTTT.

This sequence joins TRBV12-3 or TRBV12-4 and TRBJ1-1; D is unresolved. The CDR3 is 15 residues long. With 6 bases removed from V and 3 bases from J, the gap between germline ends came to 17 bases. The CDR3 region is CASSRKGTGDTEAFF. CDR3 nucleotide sequence: TGTGCCAGCAGCCGAAAAGGCACTGGGGACACTGAAGCTTTCTTT.

The chain combines TRBV5-1 with TRBJ1-1; D is unresolved. Per germline, CDR1 SGHRS and CDR2 YFSETQ. V was pared by 0 bases and J by 11 bases, with 11 bases between. The CDR3 is 12 residues long. The CDR3 bases are TGCGCCAGCAGCTTGGAAGGGTTGCGGGCTTTCTTT. Translation: CASSLEGLRAFF.

This clonotype turned up a few times. The chain recombines TRBV20-1 with TRBJ1-1; D possibly corresponds to TRBD1 (6 bases). The CDR3 has 12 amino acids. The V gene's germline CDR1 is DFQATT and CDR2 SNEGSKA (reference sequence). Trimming pared 3 bases from V and 7 bases from J, leaving 12 bases between. CDR3 region: CSARRGFDEAFF. For the CDR3, the DNA is TGCAGTGCTAGGAGGGGGTTTGATGAAGCTTTCTTT.

V and J are TRBV7-7 and TRBJ1-4; D remains unclear. V was clipped by 2 bases and J by 6 bases, with 16 bases between them. This CDR3 contains 16 residues. Germline loops: CDR1 SSHAT, CDR2 FNYEAQ (reference sequence). The DNA for the CDR3 is TGTGCCAGCAGCTTAAAGAGGCCCGAGGAGCATGAAAAACTGTTTTTT. It translates to CASSLKRPEEHEKLFF.

This clonotype was seen at least ten times. The chain links TRBV9 to TRBJ2-1; TRBD1 might be the D (5 bases). The V gene's germline CDR1 is SGDLS and CDR2 YYNGEE. V gave up 2 bases and J gave up 5 bases, with 11 bases separating them. The CDR3 is made up of 14 amino acids. CDR3 loop: CASSVDRHHNEQFF. The CDR3 DNA reads TGTGCCAGCAGCGTCGACAGACATCACAATGAGCAGTTCTTC.

This clonotype occurred a few times. This chain joins TRBV28 and TRBJ2-5; D is unresolved. The germline CDR1 and CDR2 sequences are MDHEN and SYDVKM. The CDR3 sequence is 18 residues long. The V end lost 5 bases, the J end lost 4 bases, and 26 bases lay between the germline ends. CDR3 sequence: CASSPMPAFWGRGETQYF. Here the CDR3 DNA reads TGTGCCAGCAGTCCCATGCCGGCGTTTTGGGGAAGAGGAGAGACCCAGTACTTC.